Included here is one TCR beta chain sequence, with context. Sequencing was performed with immunoSEQ multiplex PCR; in TCRdb, only in-frame clones are kept and a portion is missing. Of just under 60,000 clones listed, 70% are singletons. This sample was included in a study of T cell clones after liver transplantation. The overall study: Three of eight recipients were HCV-positive; others had non-autoimmune, non-viral indications.

Germline CDR1 WSHSY, CDR2 SAAADI. V was shortened by 5 bases and J by 9 bases, with 14 bases between the two germline ends. The CDR3 covers 13 residues. This material consisted of CD4+ T cells from blood, taken at the approximately 16-month timepoint. This clonotype originated in a human patient who received a liver transplant. A subset of T cells may come from the graft donor. The rearrangement uses TRBV10-2 and TRBJ1-5, with a possible D match to TRBD1 (6 bases). The DNA of the CDR3 is TGCGCCAGCAGTAGGGGGGACCGGGGGCCCCAGCATTTT. Translated, it gives CASSRGDRGPQHF.